This entry describes one T cell receptor (beta chain). The antigen is unknown. The sample originates from a study of cytomegalovirus exposure and HLA in healthy donors. Findings and caveats of the study: Among TCR sequences, most were rare, though some public TCRs appeared in many donors. Cytomegalovirus-associated status was assigned to about 150 TCR beta chains.

PCR used 60 Vbeta primers and 13 Jbeta primers. Clones were read by immunoSEQ multiplex PCR, and TCRdb kept only the in-frame ones, dropping some. In the table there are roughly 120,000 clones, almost 85% of which are singletons. Sequenced: PBMCs. The receptor was derived from a woman between 18 and 29 years old in good health and CMV-seronegative.

The CDR3 DNA sequence: TGTGCCAGCAGCCAATTCCAGGGCTATGGCTACACCTTC. This sequence encodes CASSQFQGYGYTF. The genes are TRBV14 and TRBJ1-2; D is perhaps TRBD1 (5 bases). V was clipped by 2 bases and J by 4 bases, with 8 bases between them. The germline CDR1 and CDR2 sequences are SGHDN and FVKESK. The CDR3 loop spans 13 amino acids.